This is a list of T cell receptor beta chains from one sample in a study of post-analysis software for immune sequencing data. TCRdb analysed the PCR reads with MiXCR anew, one entry per CDR3 protein. The sample holds 400,000 to 500,000 distinct CDR3 sequences, approximately 38% seen once. Sequenced: blood. These receptors were collected from a girl aged 2 to 10 with multiple sclerosis. The CDR3 runs from the conserved cysteine through the conserved F or W. The order of the fields is clone size, J gene, D gene, V gene, CDR3 DNA, CDR3 protein. A D gene is named only where the DNA matches it firmly. The size of a clone is reported for some rows only, either as once, few or many, or as a class for expanded clones.

>.|TRBJ2-7|TRBD2|TRBV20-1
TGCAGTGCTAGAGATCCGGCAGCGGGACCCTACGAGCAGTACTTC
CSARDPAAGPYEQYF
>.|TRBJ2-7|.|TRBV5-1
TGCGCCAGCAGCTTGGAACTCGCCCCTCGATACGAGCAGTACTTC
CASSLELAPRYEQYF
>.|TRBJ2-7|.|TRBV12-3/TRBV12-4
TGTGCCAGCAGAGCGGCAGGCGGTCCCTACGAGCAGTACTTC
CASRAAGGPYEQYF
>.|TRBJ1-6|.|TRBV20-1
TGCAGTGCTAGTTTCGGGGGGGCAGATTCACCCCCCCACTTT
CSASFGGADSPPHF
>few|TRBJ2-7|.|TRBV4-3
TGCGCCAGCAGCCGCGGGTTCTCAGCCGAGCAGTACTTC
CASSRGFSAEQYF
>.|TRBJ2-4|.|TRBV15
TGTGCCACCAGCAGAGAGGTAGGGTCGGGTCAGTACTTC
CATSREVGSGQYF
>.|TRBJ2-3|TRBD1|TRBV4-3
TGCGCCAGCAGCCAGAGGGGACAGGGGAGGAGGTCAGATACGCAGTATTTT
CASSQRGQGRRSDTQYF
>many|TRBJ1-1|.|TRBV7-3
TGTGCCAGCAGCTCCTTGGGAGGGAACACTGAAGCTTTCTTT
CASSSLGGNTEAFF
>.|TRBJ1-4|.|TRBV5-1
TGCGCCAGCAGCTTGGAAGGGGAGGGAGAAAAACTGTTTTTT
CASSLEGEGEKLFF
>.|TRBJ2-5|.|TRBV10-3
TGTGCCATCAGTGACATGACGGGGCTGAAGACCCAGTACTTC
CAISDMTGLKTQYF
>.|TRBJ1-6|.|TRBV6-1
TGTGCCAGCAGTGAGATAGGGGACGGAATAAATTCACCCCTCCACTTT
CASSEIGDGINSPLHF
>.|TRBJ1-2|.|TRBV3-1
TGTGCCAGCAGCTCTAGGGGACATTTAAACTATGGCTACACCTTC
CASSSRGHLNYGYTF
>.|TRBJ1-6|.|TRBV20-1
TGCAGTGCTACCAAGGGTCTTAAGAATTCACCCCTCCACTTT
CSATKGLKNSPLHF
>.|TRBJ2-7|TRBD1|TRBV13
TGTGCCAGCAGTCAAAACGGACAGGGAATCTACGAGCAGTACTTC
CASSQNGQGIYEQYF
>.|TRBJ1-4|TRBD1|TRBV6-5
TGTGCCAGCAGTTACACCGGGACAGGGGTTGAAAAACTGTTTTTT
CASSYTGTGVEKLFF
>.|TRBJ2-5|TRBD2|TRBV28
TGTGCCAGCAGTTCGGGGACTAGCGGTCGATCGCAGTACTTC
CASSSGTSGRSQYF
>few|TRBJ2-7|TRBD1|TRBV7-9
TGTGCCAGCAGCTCGACCGGGACAGGGGGCTACGAGCAGTACTTC
CASSSTGTGGYEQYF
>few|TRBJ2-6|.|TRBV6-1
TGTGCCAGCAGTGGCAGGCCCCCCCGCTCTGGGGCCAACGTCCTGACTTTC
CASSGRPPRSGANVLTF
>.|TRBJ2-1|.|TRBV21-1
TGTACAGGAAATGTGCAGTTCTTC
CTGNVQFF
>once|TRBJ2-1|.|TRBV29-1
TGCAGCTATGGGCGGGACAACTACAATGAGCAGTTCTTC
CSYGRDNYNEQFF
>.|TRBJ2-3|TRBD1|TRBV7-9
TGTGCCAGCAGCTCACCGGACAGGGGTAGCACAGATACGCAGTATTTT
CASSSPDRGSTDTQYF
>.|TRBJ2-3|.|TRBV12-5
TGTGCTAGTGGTACCTGGGTCGCTATAGAAGCAGATACGCAGTATTTT
CASGTWVAIEADTQYF
>.|TRBJ2-3|.|TRBV24-1
TGTGCCACCAGTGTCCGGGATACGCAGTATTTT
CATSVRDTQYF
>few|TRBJ2-7|.|TRBV28
TGTGCCAGCGCCGGAACTTTCTACGAGCAGTACTTC
CASAGTFYEQYF
>.|TRBJ1-2|TRBD1|TRBV4-1
TGCGCCAGCAGCCCGATACCCGGGACAGGAAACTATGGCTACACCTTC
CASSPIPGTGNYGYTF
>few|TRBJ2-3|.|TRBV28
TGTGCCAGCAGTTTAAATTCGCTGCCCACAGATACGCAGTATTTT
CASSLNSLPTDTQYF
>few|TRBJ1-2|.|TRBV20-1
TGCAGTGCGCGGACTAACTATGGCTACACCTTC
CSARTNYGYTF
>few|TRBJ2-5|.|TRBV4-3
TGCGCCAGCAGCCAAGGCTGGGACCCCCGCCAGACCCAGTACTTC
CASSQGWDPRQTQYF
>.|TRBJ1-1|.|TRBV15
TGTGCCACCAGCAGAGGTCGGAACACTGAAGCTTTCTTT
CATSRGRNTEAFF
>few|TRBJ2-3|.|TRBV28
TGTGCCAGCAGTTTACTACGGGATACGCAGTATTTT
CASSLLRDTQYF
>.|TRBJ1-5|.|TRBV18
TGTGCCAGCTCACCGCGAGGGAAGTCTGCGCAGCCCCAGCATTTT
CASSPRGKSAQPQHF
>.|TRBJ2-7|.|TRBV27
TGTGCCAGCAGTTCAGGACCGCTCTCAAGCTCCTACGAGCAGTACTTC
CASSSGPLSSSYEQYF
>few|TRBJ2-1|.|TRBV27
TGTGCCAGCAGTTTACTAGCCTCCTACAATGAGCAGTTCTTC
CASSLLASYNEQFF
>.|TRBJ1-1|TRBD1|TRBV7-6
TGTGCCAGCAGCTCGACAGGGCAGAACACTGAAGCTTTCTTT
CASSSTGQNTEAFF
>.|TRBJ1-1|.|TRBV6-5
TGTGCCAGCAGTTACGCCAACGGGGGCACTGAAGCTTTCTTT
CASSYANGGTEAFF
>few|TRBJ2-7|.|TRBV5-1
TGCGCCAGCAGCTTACACTCGGCCTCCTACGAGCAGTACTTC
CASSLHSASYEQYF
>.|TRBJ1-1|.|TRBV29-1
TGCAGCGTTGAGAACGGTTTGAACACTGAAGCTTTCTTT
CSVENGLNTEAFF
>.|TRBJ1-5|TRBD1|TRBV12-3/TRBV12-4
TGTGCCAGCAGGGCCCCCGGGACAGGGAGTCAGCCCCAGCATTTT
CASRAPGTGSQPQHF
>.|TRBJ2-7|TRBD2|TRBV13
TGTGCCAGCAGCTTAGGGGCGGGAGTGCGGGCGTACGAGCAGTACTTC
CASSLGAGVRAYEQYF